The subject of this entry is one T cell receptor beta chain. Its antigen is undetermined. The sample belongs to a study of T cells after yellow fever vaccination. Notes on the study in general: Only a small proportion of the clonotypes turned up in both the CD4 and the CD8 compartments, likely arising from convergent recombination. Post-booster repertoires contained most primary-vaccination clones again (96% CD4, over 70% CD8). The presence of abundant clonotypes contaminating from the bulk population was possible in FACS-sorted repertoires.

Researchers made TCR cDNA using 5'RACE template switching, and this step added a universal primer site and UMIs. TCRdb fed the 5' RACE reads into MiXCR, producing one record per CDR3 protein. The sample lists under 200,000 distinct CDR3 sequences; roughly 9.6% were seen once. Germline trimming cut 0 bases from V and 4 bases from J; bases unmatched to any gene: 4. Per germline, CDR1 LGHNA and CDR2 YSLEER. CDR3 length equals 16 residues. The source material was CD8+ T cells sorted from PBMCs, sampled 15 days after the yellow fever booster vaccination. The clonotype comes from a man aged 18 to 29 who received the YFV17D yellow fever vaccine. The genes are TRBV4-3 and TRBJ1-4; 8 bases agree with TRBD1. Here the CDR3 DNA reads TGCGCCAGCAGCCAAGATCAGGGGGCCGGTAATGAAAAACTGTTTTTT. It yields the protein CASSQDQGAGNEKLFF.